The 25 T cell receptor beta chains listed next were all sequenced from one sample in a study of blood T cells in healthy people across ages. A second PCR of 7 to 11 cycles used a sample-barcoded 5' primer and a J-beta primer mix. Each CDR3 protein is one row after TCRdb ran MiXCR on the 5' RACE reads. The sample lists 1.8 million or so distinct CDR3 sequences; approximately 40% were seen once. The sample consisted of blood. These TCRs come from a human donor in good health.

This clonotype has a handful of counts. The rearrangement links TRBV6-2 or TRBV6-3 to TRBJ2-3, with D tentatively TRBD2 (6 bases). Trimming took 7 bases from V and 2 from J, leaving 16 bases between them. In germline, CDR1 is MNHEY, CDR2 SVGEGT. The CDR3 has 15 amino acids. This chain's CDR3 is CASKEGTILTDTQYF. CDR3 coding DNA: TGTGCCAGCAAGGAGGGGACCATACTCACAGATACGCAGTATTTT.

The chain recombines TRBV20-1 with TRBJ2-1, with no clear D. V was pared by 0 bases and J by 9 bases, with 9 bases between. The CDR3 runs 12 residues. The V gene's germline CDR1 is DFQATT and CDR2 SNEGSKA (reference sequence). The CDR3 protein is CSARDTITEQFF. The CDR3 DNA reads as TGCAGTGCTAGAGATACTATAACTGAGCAGTTCTTC.

This clonotype was observed a handful of times. This rearrangement joins TRBV12-3 or TRBV12-4 to TRBJ2-1; TRBD1 is a possible D gene (5 bases). V shed 5 bases and J shed 12 bases, with 20 bases lying between them. The CDR3 totals 14 residues. CDR3 in amino acids: CASSNLSGFESQFF. The CDR3 DNA follows: TGTGCCAGCAGTAACCTGTCAGGGTTTGAATCGCAGTTCTTC.

The chain is built from TRBV6-6 and TRBJ2-1; TRBD1 matches 11 bases. Germline V gene sequence: CDR1 MNHNY, CDR2 SVGAGI (reference sequence). The V and J ends lost 5 bases and 6 bases, in that order; junction bases with no gene match: 6. The CDR3 extends over 15 amino acids. The CDR3 DNA reads as TGTGCCAGCAGTGGAAGGGACAGGGGGTGCAATGAGCAGTTCTTC. Protein: CASSGRDRGCNEQFF.

In this sample, this clonotype turned up once. At one boundary the junction diverges from the germline segment, which might be a read error. This chain joins TRBV4-3 and TRBJ1-2; D uncertain. This CDR3 is 15 amino acids long. Germline-derived CDR1 and CDR2 are LGHNA and YSLEER. The CDR3 nucleotides are TGCGCCGGCAGCCAGGTTTTCCCGAATCTTTATGGCTACACCTTC. Amino acids: CAGSQVFPNLYGYTF.

The chain uses TRBV7-9 and TRBJ2-4; the match to TRBD1 covers 7 bases. The J call may be mistaken, given a closer DNA end match to TRBJ2-7. Germline assignment: CDR1 SEHNR and CDR2 FQNEAQ (reference sequence). This CDR3 has 16 amino acids. CDR3 sequence: CASSLAPGTAPYEQYF. The CDR3 DNA sequence: TGTGCCAGCAGCTTAGCCCCCGGGACAGCCCCCTACGAGCAGTACTTC.

This chain joins TRBV7-8 and TRBJ2-1; possibly TRBD1 or TRBD2 for D (6 bases each). V lost 5 bases, J lost 5 bases, and 13 bases lay in between. CDR1 and CDR2 (germline): SGHVS, FQNEAQ. The CDR3 runs 14 residues. The DNA for the CDR3 is TGTGCCAGCAGCGCGGGACACGCTAACAATGAGCAGTTCTTC. Translation gives CASSAGHANNEQFF.

For this clonotype: This sequence may be a read error, since a much larger clone differs from it by one base. J is TRBJ2-7 and V is TRBV29-1; D is ambiguous. The CDR3 contains 12 residues. Germline CDR1 reads SQVTM; CDR2 reads ANQGSEA. V lost 7 bases and J lost 2, with 12 bases in between. The CDR3 bases are TGCAGCGCCCGGACGGTCACCTACGAGCAGTACTTC. It translates to CSARTVTYEQYF.

Details on this clonotype: One base away lies a much larger clone, so this may be a sequencing read error. The CDR3 is CASRYKSGSGEAQYF. The CDR3 nucleotides read TGTGCCAGCAGATATAAATCAGGGTCGGGAGAGGCCCAGTACTTC. This chain connects TRBV12-3 or TRBV12-4 to TRBJ2-5; perhaps TRBD2 as D (6 bases). There are 15 residues in the CDR3.

A word on this clonotype: This clone may be a read error of a much larger clone one base away. The gene calls are TRBV7-2 and TRBJ2-3; 7 positions agree with TRBD1. This CDR3 comprises 15 residues. V was pared by 5 bases and J by 6 bases, with 11 bases of the junction left unmatched. Germline loops: CDR1 SGHTA, CDR2 FQGNSA. The CDR3 nucleotides read TGTGCCAGCAGCCCAAGGGGGACAGCCGGGGATACGCAGTATTTT. It yields the protein CASSPRGTAGDTQYF.

V gene TRBV10-3 combines with J gene TRBJ1-2, with 7 positions matching TRBD1. V was pared by 5 bases and J by 8 bases, with 5 bases of the junction left unmatched. Germline CDR1 reads ENHRY; CDR2 reads SYGVKD. CDR3 size: 12 residues. In nucleotides, the CDR3 is TGTGCCATCAGTACAGGGGCGTACGGCTACACCTTC. The encoded protein is CAISTGAYGYTF.

The chain uses TRBV7-9 and TRBJ1-2; 8 nucleotides match TRBD1. From germline, CDR1 is SEHNR and CDR2 FQNEAQ (reference sequence). Trimming at V came to 3 bases and at J to 6 bases, leaving 9 bases not matched to a gene. The CDR3 loop spans 15 amino acids. In nucleotides, the CDR3 is TGTGCCAGCAGCTTGGGCACAGGGGGGCGCGATGGCTACACCTTC. Amino acids: CASSLGTGGRDGYTF.

This clonotype was found a few times. This sequence joins TRBV9 and TRBJ2-1; the match to TRBD1 covers 8 bases. Trimming cost V 4 bases and J 0 bases; bases outside gene matches: 6. Germline values: CDR1 SGDLS, CDR2 YYNGEE. This CDR3 has 16 amino acids. For the CDR3, the DNA is TGTGCCAGCAGCCCAATGGGACAGGTCTCCTACAATGAGCAGTTCTTC. It yields the protein CASSPMGQVSYNEQFF.

This chain joins TRBV6-5 and TRBJ2-5; perhaps TRBD1 as D (6 bases). The J call may be wrong; the DNA end is better matched by TRBJ2-7. This CDR3 has 16 amino acids. CDR1 is MNHEY and CDR2 is SVGAGI in the germline V gene. CDR3 region: CASSLRGGEGTYEQYF. In DNA, the CDR3 is TGTGCCAGCAGCCTACGAGGGGGTGAGGGAACCTACGAGCAGTACTTC.

The genes are TRBV29-1 and TRBJ2-7, with D maybe TRBD1 (6 bases). The CDR3 spans 15 residues. The germline CDR1 and CDR2 sequences are SQVTM and ANQGSEA. V lost 1 base and J 3 bases, leaving 16 bases between the germline ends. The CDR3 DNA reads as TGCAGCGTTGAAGCTGGGCAGGGGTTCCTCTACGAGCAGTACTTC. Its translation is CSVEAGQGFLYEQYF.

The rearrangement links TRBV7-3 to TRBJ2-3, with D hard to call. V lost 5 bases to trimming and J lost 1 base, with 7 bases between them. The length of the CDR3 is 13 residues. Germline CDR1 and CDR2: SGHTA and FQGTGA. CDR3 in DNA: TGTGCCAGCAGCAACGGACGCACAGATACGCAGTATTTT. This gives the protein CASSNGRTDTQYF.

V gene TRBV7-8 combines with J gene TRBJ2-7; D is uncertain. Germline lookup yields CDR1 SGHVS and CDR2 FQNEAQ. The CDR3 runs 16 residues. V lost 5 bases, J lost 3 bases, and 20 bases lay in between. CDR3 region: CASSPMTGPRDYEQYF. CDR3 nucleotide sequence: TGTGCCAGCAGCCCTATGACGGGCCCGCGCGACTACGAGCAGTACTTC.

The chain couples TRBV6-1 to TRBJ1-2; no firm D call. The V gene's germline CDR1 is MNHNS and CDR2 SASEGT. This CDR3 comprises 10 residues. Between the trimmed V and J ends, which lost 9 bases and 4 bases, there was a span of 6 bases. The CDR3 nucleotides read TGTGCCAGTGCCGGCTATGGCTACACCTTC. It specifies CASAGYGYTF.

This clonotype was counted only a few times. This chain uses TRBV30 with TRBJ2-4; weak D call: TRBD2 (6 bases). The DNA end favors TRBJ2-7, so the J call may be wrong. Germline V gene data show CDR1 as GTSNPN and CDR2 as SVGIG (reference sequence). The CDR3 length is 13 residues. CDR3 DNA sequence: TGTGCCTGGAGTGTAGGCGGGATCTACGAGCAGTACTTC. Translating gives CAWSVGGIYEQYF.

The genes are TRBV21-1 and TRBJ2-7; the table's TRBD2 call for D was not verified on the DNA. TRBV21-1 is labeled a pseudogene. The CDR3 is made up of 19 amino acids. The CDR3 region is CASSKRREGPGNSSYEQYF. CDR3 nucleotides: TGTGCCAGCAGCAAACGGAGGGAGGGTCCGGGAAACAGCTCCTACGAGCAGTACTTC.

The chain employs TRBV20-1 and TRBJ1-1; TRBD1 is a possible D gene (5 bases). Germline V CDR1 and CDR2: DFQATT, SNEGSKA (reference sequence). V lost 6 bases, J lost 5 bases, and 19 bases lay in between. The CDR3 extends over 14 amino acids. CDR3 protein: CSAIIRGGLTEAFF. CDR3 coding DNA: TGCAGTGCCATTATTCGGGGGGGGTTGACTGAAGCTTTCTTT.

This clonotype was seen only a few times. This chain links TRBV7-9 with TRBJ1-6; D unclear. V was trimmed by 2 bases and J by 7 bases, leaving 9 bases between them. This CDR3 comprises 14 residues. The germline V gene has CDR1 SEHNR and CDR2 FQNEAQ (reference sequence). The CDR3 sequence is CASSLYLLNSPLHF. Here the CDR3 DNA reads TGTGCCAGCAGCTTATATTTGCTGAATTCACCCCTCCACTTT.

The CDR3 loop is CASSFMTGFDTIYF. CDR3 sequence (DNA): TGTGCCAGCAGTTTCATGACAGGGTTTGACACCATATATTTT. The chain carries TRBV12-3 or TRBV12-4 and TRBJ1-3, with TRBD1 identical over 7 bases. The V and J ends lost 3 bases and 8 bases, in that order; junction bases with no gene match: 7. The CDR3 covers 14 residues.

This clonotype has more than one count but fewer than ten. V is TRBV4-3 and J is TRBJ2-3; TRBD2 agrees at 10 bases. CDR1 and CDR2 from the germline V gene are LGHNA and YSLEER. V trimming: 1 base; J trimming: 5 bases; junction bases outside the gene matches: 9. The CDR3 contains 17 residues. The CDR3 loop reads CASSQGTSGKRGDTQYF. The CDR3 DNA reads as TGCGCCAGCAGCCAAGGGACTAGCGGCAAGCGTGGAGATACGCAGTATTTT.

The chain recombines TRBV11-2 with TRBJ2-1; TRBD2 matches at 12 bases. CDR1 and CDR2 from the germline V gene are SGHAT and FQNNGV. The CDR3 sequence is 16 residues long. Trimming at V came to 4 bases and at J to 6 bases, leaving 7 bases not matched to a gene. The CDR3 region has the DNA TGTGCCAGCAGCTCCGCCCTAGCGGGGGGGCCCAATGAGCAGTTCTTC. Translating gives CASSSALAGGPNEQFF.